This passage covers 15 T cell receptor beta chains from one sample sequenced in a study of T-cell memory formation after mild COVID-19. TCRdb re-derived calls from the 5' RACE reads in MiXCR, one entry per CDR3 protein. The table records approximately 400,000 distinct CDR3 sequences, roughly 18% of them present only once. Sequenced input: PBMCs or a T cell subset sorted from them (not recorded which). These TCRs come from a man aged 18 to 30 who had mild COVID-19 (a few samples of this study predate the infection). Cell type and time point are not known.

The rearrangement joins TRBV10-3 to TRBJ1-5, with 8 bases that match TRBD1. The germline gives CDR1 ENHRY, CDR2 SYGVKD. This CDR3 comprises 15 residues. Germline trimming cut 6 bases from V and 3 bases from J; bases unmatched to any gene: 7. The CDR3 DNA reads as TGTGCCATCAGGAGAGAACAGGGGGACAATCAGCCCCAGCATTTT. This sequence encodes CAIRREQGDNQPQHF.

This clonotype was counted a few times. CDR3 in amino acids: CASSLYGAPLTEAFF. For the CDR3, the DNA is TGTGCCAGCAGCTTATACGGAGCCCCGTTGACTGAAGCTTTCTTT. The rearrangement joins TRBV7-3 to TRBJ1-1; D remains unclear. The CDR3 spans 15 residues. Germline V gene data show CDR1 as SGHTA and CDR2 as FQGTGA. V lost 2 bases and J lost 5, with 15 bases in between.

The rearrangement uses TRBV20-1 and TRBJ2-3; no definite D call. Looked up from germline, CDR1 is DFQATT and CDR2 is SNEGSKA (reference sequence). There are 14 residues in the CDR3. Trimming cost V 6 bases and J 6 bases, with 19 bases left between them. Here the CDR3 DNA reads TGCAGTGCCACCTCCCCCACTGTCGCGGATACGCAGTATTTT. Its translation: CSATSPTVADTQYF.

This clonotype occurred a few times. CDR3 loop: CASSFLGGKDQPQHF. Here the CDR3 DNA reads TGTGCCAGCAGTTTCCTCGGCGGCAAGGATCAGCCCCAGCATTTT. The chain has TRBV27 and TRBJ1-5, with D uncertain. This CDR3 has 15 residues. Germline CDR1 reads MNHEY; CDR2 reads SMNVEV (reference sequence). V lost 3 bases, J lost 5 bases, and 14 bases lay in between.

The chain joins TRBV6-5 to TRBJ2-3; D ambiguous. The germline V and J ends were trimmed by 10 bases and 4 bases, with 9 bases remaining between them. This CDR3 region has 11 residues. Germline values: CDR1 MNHEY, CDR2 SVGAGI. CDR3: CATRTPDTQYF. The CDR3 DNA sequence: TGTGCCACCCGCACACCAGATACGCAGTATTTT.

This rearrangement joins TRBV27 to TRBJ2-7, with 7 bases aligning to TRBD1. CDR1 MNHEY and CDR2 SMNVEV come from the germline V gene (reference sequence). This CDR3 is built from 14 residues. V was clipped by 0 bases and J by 3 bases; unmatched bases: 2. In DNA, the CDR3 is TGTGCCAGCAGTTTATCGGCAGGGGGCTACGAGCAGTACGTC. Protein: CASSLSAGGYEQYV.

This chain joins TRBV2 and TRBJ2-5, with D tentatively TRBD1 (6 bases). Germline lookup yields CDR1 SNHLY and CDR2 FYNNEI. The CDR3 is 13 amino acids. Trimming shortened V by 10 bases and J by 4 bases, and 16 bases separated the two germline ends. CDR3 loop: CATPGARRETQYF. The CDR3 DNA reads TGTGCCACCCCAGGGGCCCGACGAGAGACCCAGTACTTC.

This clonotype was seen only a few times. The genes are TRBV29-1 and TRBJ2-5, with TRBD1 matching 7 bases. The CDR3 loop spans 12 amino acids. Germline loops: CDR1 SQVTM, CDR2 ANQGSEA. V lost 7 bases, J lost 3 bases, and 5 bases stayed unmatched. DNA of the CDR3: TGCAGCGGACGACAGGGCGAAGAGACCCAGTACTTC. Protein product: CSGRQGEETQYF.

This clonotype was counted between two and nine times. V is TRBV5-1 and J is TRBJ1-1, with D uncertain. CDR3 size: 13 residues. Trimming removed 5 bases at V and 6 bases at J, with 14 bases between. Germline V lookup: CDR1 SGHRS, CDR2 YFSETQ. CDR3 nucleotide sequence: TGCGCCAGCAGTCGTACCGGTTTATCTGAAGCTTTCTTT. Protein product: CASSRTGLSEAFF.

The rearrangement uses TRBV19 and TRBJ2-1; 15 positions agree with TRBD2. Germline assignment: CDR1 LNHDA and CDR2 SQIVND (reference sequence). V trimming: 8 bases; J trimming: 5 bases; junction bases outside the gene matches: 1. There are 14 residues in the CDR3. In DNA form, the CDR3 reads TGTGCCAGTGGACTAGCGGGGGGGAACAATGAGCAGTTCTTC. Its translation is CASGLAGGNNEQFF.

This clonotype was detected only a few times. The chain joins TRBV18 to TRBJ1-1; possible D gene TRBD1, 5 bases. Trimming took off 2 bases at V and 6 bases at J, with 10 bases between the two ends. CDR3 length: 13 amino acids. CDR1 is KGHSH, CDR2 LQKENI, per germline. The CDR3 DNA is TGTGCCAGCTCACCATGGGACGGACCTGAAGCTTTCTTT. Translating gives CASSPWDGPEAFF.

The chain joins TRBV6-1 to TRBJ2-7, with 9 positions matching TRBD1. Germline CDR1 is MNHNS and CDR2 is SASEGT. The V and J ends lost 7 bases and 2 bases, in that order; junction bases with no gene match: 6. The CDR3 is 14 amino acids. CDR3 DNA sequence: TGTGCCAGCATCCGGGACAGGGTCACCTACGAGCAGTACTTC. Its translation is CASIRDRVTYEQYF.

This clonotype was counted a few times. The chain combines TRBV3-1 with TRBJ2-5; 10 bases match TRBD2. Germline-derived CDR1 and CDR2 are LGHDT and YNNKEL (reference sequence). The CDR3 totals 15 residues. The V and J ends lost 4 bases and 4 bases, in that order; junction bases with no gene match: 6. The CDR3 region is CASSPLTSGLETQYF. The CDR3 DNA reads TGTGCCAGCAGCCCGCTGACTAGCGGGTTAGAGACCCAGTACTTC.

This clonotype was seen only a few times. The chain is built from TRBV20-1 and TRBJ2-2, with 10 bases fitting TRBD1. The junction had 7 bases not matched to a gene; V was cut back by 6 bases and J by 3 bases. This CDR3 has 15 residues. CDR1 is DFQATT, CDR2 SNEGSKA, per germline (reference sequence). The CDR3 region is CSAQGQGGHTGELFF. The CDR3 region has the DNA TGCAGTGCACAAGGACAGGGGGGACACACCGGGGAGCTGTTTTTT.

The chain employs TRBV7-7 and TRBJ2-7, with D tentatively TRBD2 (6 bases). This CDR3 spans 13 amino acids. Germline-derived CDR1 and CDR2 are SSHAT and FNYEAQ (reference sequence). V was shortened by 0 bases and J by 6 bases, with 9 bases between the two germline ends. The CDR3 nucleotides read TGTGCCAGCAGCTTAGCCGGGGGTGGCGAGCAGTACTTC. Translating it yields CASSLAGGGEQYF.